This entry features one T cell receptor (beta chain) sequence. The clone's antigen remains unknown. The sample holds no much larger clone one base away, and base qualities are not on file. These data come from a study of T-cell reconstitution after alpha-beta-depleted transplantation in children (dated by TCRdb to the mid-2010s). Looking at the study overall: Using TCR repertoire profiling, the study followed T-cell immune reconstitution in a quantitative way in children after TCRalphabeta/CD19-depleted allogeneic hematopoietic cell transplantation.

Reading the germline V gene (reference sequence) gives CDR1 SGHNT and CDR2 YYREEE. V is clipped by 0 bases and J by 4 bases, and the sequence between their germline boundaries is 10 bases long. The CDR3 sequence holds 14 residues, the cysteine and phenylalanine included. Left in the record is the CDR3 DNA by itself, 42 bases read in frame from the first base. Receptors were amplified or captured by PCR. Sequenced on an Illumina HiSeq 2500. TCR library preparation used molecular barcoding, with unique molecular identifiers applied to normalize quantification of the TCRbeta repertoire. TCRdb cleaned the public reads at Q25 with fastp, built clones with MiXCR and kept in-frame beta chains. Entries that share a CDR3 protein sequence are merged under the most common genes and DNA. Counted in this sample were 200,000 to 300,000 distinct CDR3 sequences; about 12% of them appeared once. Of the sample, over 2.5% falls within the top ten clones.

This TCR derives from a human donor who donated a stem cell graft to a child with acute lymphoblastic leukemia. Recombination linked TRBV5-4 to TRBJ1-2; the D gene is perhaps TRBD1, on 5 matching bases. The source was PBMCs from the stem cell graft donor, collected from the stem cell graft. The CDR3 reads CASSLVDSSYGYTF. DNA sequence: TGTGCCAGCAGCTTGGTAGACAGTAGCTATGGCTACACCTTC.